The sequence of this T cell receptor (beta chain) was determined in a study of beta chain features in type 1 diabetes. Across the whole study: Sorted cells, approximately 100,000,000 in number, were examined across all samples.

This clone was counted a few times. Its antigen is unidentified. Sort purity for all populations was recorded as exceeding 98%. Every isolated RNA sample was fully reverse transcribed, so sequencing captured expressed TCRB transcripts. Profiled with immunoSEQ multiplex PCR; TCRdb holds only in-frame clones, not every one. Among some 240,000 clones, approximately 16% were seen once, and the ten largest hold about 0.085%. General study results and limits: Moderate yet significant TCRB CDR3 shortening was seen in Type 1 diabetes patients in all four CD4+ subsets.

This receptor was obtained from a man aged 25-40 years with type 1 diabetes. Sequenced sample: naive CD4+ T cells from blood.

The CDR3 sequence is CAISEVTQDTQYF. The CDR3 bases are TGTGCCATCAGTGAGGTGACCCAAGATACGCAGTATTTT. The V call is TRBV10-3, the J call TRBJ2-3; D is ambiguous. V was clipped by 2 bases and J by 5 bases, with 8 bases between them. CDR1 and CDR2 from the germline V gene are ENHRY and SYGVKD. This CDR3 is built from 13 residues.